The 8 T cell receptor beta chains in this list originate from one sample, sequenced in a study of vaccination and CD4 T cells after COVID-19. Treatment: roughly 10-day PBMC culture with coronavirus spike peptide pools or control peptides (ViraFEST assay). Their target antigens are unknown. The Oncomine TCR Beta short-read assay was applied to DNA of cultured CD4+ T cells. TCRdb reanalysed the PCR reads using MiXCR and keeps one entry per CDR3 protein. The data show tens of thousands of distinct CDR3 sequences, roughly 40% seen once. This material consisted of CD4+ T cells from blood, cultured in vitro, taken before SARS-CoV-2 vaccination. Receptor source: a human donor who received a COVID-19 vaccine.

J is TRBJ1-6 and V is TRBV7-9; perhaps TRBD1 as D (6 bases). CDR1 and CDR2 from the germline V gene are SEHNR and FQNEAQ (reference sequence). The V end lost 5 bases, the J end lost 7 bases, and 9 bases lay between the germline ends. There are 13 residues in the CDR3. The CDR3: CASSQQGNSPLHF. The CDR3 DNA reads TGTGCCAGCAGCCAACAGGGCAATTCACCCCTCCACTTT.

This chain uses TRBV9 with TRBJ1-3; D ambiguous. CDR3 length: 16 residues. The germline V gene encodes CDR1 SGDLS and CDR2 YYNGEE. Trimming pared 0 bases from V and 2 bases from J, leaving 12 bases between. In DNA form, the CDR3 reads TGTGCCAGCAGCGTAGAAATCAGGACGGCTGGAAACACCATATATTTT. Encoded protein: CASSVEIRTAGNTIYF. Looking up the rest from reference TRBV9 and TRBJ1-3 gives the full variable domain: DSGVTQTPKHLITATGQRVTLRCSPRSGDLSVYWYQQSLDQGLQFLIQYYNGEERAKGNILERFSAQQFPDLHSELNLSSLELGDSALYFCASSVEIRTAGNTIYFGEGSWLTVV.

The V call is TRBV19, the J call TRBJ1-6, with D perhaps TRBD1 (6 bases). The V gene's germline CDR1 is LNHDA and CDR2 SQIVND (reference sequence). There are 14 residues in the CDR3. V lost 8 bases to trimming and J lost 5 bases, with 13 bases between them. Written as DNA, the CDR3 is TGTGCCAGTTCCCCCTGGACAGATAATTCACCCCTCCACTTT. Translated: CASSPWTDNSPLHF.

The chain is built from TRBV5-1 and TRBJ2-7; 9 positions match TRBD1. The CDR3 has 19 amino acids. Germline V CDR1 and CDR2: SGHRS, YFSETQ. V shed 0 bases, J shed 2 bases, and the junction held 15 bases outside the gene matches. CDR3 nucleotides: TGCGCCAGCAGCTTGGTTGCTGGACAGGGGCGACACCGAACCTACGAGCAGTACTTC. It specifies CASSLVAGQGRHRTYEQYF.

A few counts support this clonotype. V gene TRBV30 combines with J gene TRBJ2-3; D may be TRBD2 (7 bases). The CDR3 runs 16 residues. CDR1 is GTSNPN and CDR2 is SVGIG in the germline V gene (reference sequence). V was pared by 5 bases and J by 4 bases, with 22 bases between. This CDR3 reads CAWGPHKGGAPDTQYF. The CDR3 DNA follows: TGTGCCTGGGGACCTCACAAGGGGGGGGCGCCAGATACGCAGTATTTT.

This clonotype was detected only a few times. CDR3 loop: CAWRTVQETQYF. In DNA form, the CDR3 reads TGTGCCTGGAGGACAGTACAAGAGACCCAGTACTTC. V gene TRBV30 combines with J gene TRBJ2-5; TRBD1 might be the D (5 bases). This CDR3 has 12 amino acids. Germline V CDR1 and CDR2: GTSNPN, SVGIG (reference sequence). Trimming left V 3 bases short and J 2 bases short, with 7 bases between.

The rearrangement links TRBV20-1 to TRBJ2-7; 8 nucleotides line up with TRBD1. J was trimmed by 0 bases and V by 5 bases; bases with no gene match: 9. Germline V lookup: CDR1 DFQATT, CDR2 SNEGSKA (reference sequence). The length of the CDR3 is 15 residues. The CDR3 protein is CSADPGQGLSYEQYF. The CDR3 region has the DNA TGCAGTGCTGACCCTGGACAGGGCCTCTCCTACGAGCAGTACTTC.

The rearrangement links TRBV5-1 to TRBJ2-7; 10 bases are a match to TRBD2. In germline, CDR1 is SGHRS, CDR2 YFSETQ. The length of the CDR3 is 16 residues. V lost 2 bases to trimming and J lost 0 bases; unmatched junction nucleotides: 5. The CDR3 here is CASSFLLAGDSYEQYF. CDR3 sequence (DNA): TGCGCCAGCAGCTTTCTTCTAGCGGGGGACTCCTACGAGCAGTACTTC.